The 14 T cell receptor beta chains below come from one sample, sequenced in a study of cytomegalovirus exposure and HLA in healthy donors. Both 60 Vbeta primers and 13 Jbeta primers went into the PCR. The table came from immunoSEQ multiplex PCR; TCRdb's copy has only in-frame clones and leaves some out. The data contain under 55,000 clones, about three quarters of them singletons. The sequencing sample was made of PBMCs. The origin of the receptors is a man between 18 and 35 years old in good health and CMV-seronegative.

CDR3 protein: CASNLVSGYEQYF. CDR3 in DNA: TGTGCCAGCAACCTGGTTTCGGGCTACGAGCAGTACTTC. This chain links TRBV28 with TRBJ2-7; D ambiguous. Between the trimmed V and J ends, which lost 7 bases and 3 bases, there was a span of 13 bases. Germline V CDR1 and CDR2: MDHEN, SYDVKM. This CDR3 contains 13 residues.

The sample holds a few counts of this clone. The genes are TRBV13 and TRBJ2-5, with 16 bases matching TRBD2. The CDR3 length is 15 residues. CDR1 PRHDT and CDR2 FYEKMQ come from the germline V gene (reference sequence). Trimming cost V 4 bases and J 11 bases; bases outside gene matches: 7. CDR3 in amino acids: CASSYTGTSGREQYF. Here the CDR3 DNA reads TGTGCCAGCAGCTACACCGGGACTAGCGGGAGGGAGCAGTACTTC.

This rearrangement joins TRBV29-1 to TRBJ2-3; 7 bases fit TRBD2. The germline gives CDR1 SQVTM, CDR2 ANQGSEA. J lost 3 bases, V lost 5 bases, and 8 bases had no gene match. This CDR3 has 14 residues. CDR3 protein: CSVSTSESTDTQYF. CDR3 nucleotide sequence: TGCAGCGTTTCTACTAGCGAGAGTACAGATACGCAGTATTTT.

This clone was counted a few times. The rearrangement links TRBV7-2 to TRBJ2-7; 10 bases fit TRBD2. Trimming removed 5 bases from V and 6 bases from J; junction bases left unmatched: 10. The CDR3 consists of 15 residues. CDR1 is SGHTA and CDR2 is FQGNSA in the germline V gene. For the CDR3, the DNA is TGTGCCAGCAGCCTGCGGTCTAGCGGGAGTAGCGAGCAGTACTTC. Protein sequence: CASSLRSSGSSEQYF. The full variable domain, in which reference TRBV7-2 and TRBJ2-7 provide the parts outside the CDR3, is GAGVSQSPSNKVTEKGKDVELRCDPISGHTALYWYRQSLGQGLEFLIYFQGNSAPDKSGLPSDRFSAERTGGSVSTLTIQRTQQEDSAVYLCASSLRSSGSSEQYFGPGTRLTVT.

CDR3 loop: CASSLGAGGEAFF. Here the CDR3 DNA reads TGTGCCAGCAGCTTGGGAGCCGGGGGTGAAGCTTTCTTT. The chain employs TRBV5-6 and TRBJ1-1, with D possibly matching TRBD1 (5 bases). CDR1 is SGHDT, CDR2 YYEEEE, per germline. Trimming pared 0 bases from V and 7 bases from J, leaving 10 bases between. CDR3 size: 13 residues. The full variable domain, rest sourced from reference TRBV5-6 and TRBJ1-1, is DAGVTQSPTHLIKTRGQQVTLRCSPKSGHDTVSWYQQALGQGPQFIFQYYEEEERQRGNFPDRFSGHQFPNYSSELNVNALLLGDSALYLCASSLGAGGEAFFGQGTRLTVV.

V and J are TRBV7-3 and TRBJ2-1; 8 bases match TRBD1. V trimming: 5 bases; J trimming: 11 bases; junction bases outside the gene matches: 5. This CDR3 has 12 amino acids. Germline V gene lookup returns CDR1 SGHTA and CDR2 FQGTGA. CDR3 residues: CASSPDRGKQFF. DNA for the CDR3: TGTGCCAGCAGCCCCGACAGGGGAAAGCAGTTCTTC.

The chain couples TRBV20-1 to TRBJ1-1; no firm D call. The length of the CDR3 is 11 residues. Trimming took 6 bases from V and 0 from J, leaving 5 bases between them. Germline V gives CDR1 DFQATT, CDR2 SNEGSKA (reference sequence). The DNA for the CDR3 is TGCAGTGCCCCCATGAACACTGAAGCTTTCTTT. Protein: CSAPMNTEAFF.

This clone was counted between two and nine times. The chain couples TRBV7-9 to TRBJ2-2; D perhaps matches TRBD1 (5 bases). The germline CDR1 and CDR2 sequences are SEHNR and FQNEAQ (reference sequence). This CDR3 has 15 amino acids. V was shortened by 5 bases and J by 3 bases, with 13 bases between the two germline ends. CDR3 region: CASSPAGPDTGELFF. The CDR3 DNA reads TGTGCCAGCAGCCCCGCAGGGCCAGACACCGGGGAGCTGTTTTTT.

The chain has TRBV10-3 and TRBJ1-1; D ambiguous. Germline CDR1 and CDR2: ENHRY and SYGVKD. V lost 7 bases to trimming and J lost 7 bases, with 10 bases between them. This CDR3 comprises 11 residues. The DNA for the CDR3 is TGTGCCATCACTAATAGCTTTGAAGCTTTCTTT. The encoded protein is CAITNSFEAFF.

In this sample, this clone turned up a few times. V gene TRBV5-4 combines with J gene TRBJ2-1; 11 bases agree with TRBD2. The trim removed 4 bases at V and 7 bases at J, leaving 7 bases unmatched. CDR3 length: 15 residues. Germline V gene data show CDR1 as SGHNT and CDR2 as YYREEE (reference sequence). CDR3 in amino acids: CASSASGGSGNEQFF. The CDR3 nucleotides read TGTGCCAGCAGCGCTAGCGGGGGGTCGGGGAATGAGCAGTTCTTC.

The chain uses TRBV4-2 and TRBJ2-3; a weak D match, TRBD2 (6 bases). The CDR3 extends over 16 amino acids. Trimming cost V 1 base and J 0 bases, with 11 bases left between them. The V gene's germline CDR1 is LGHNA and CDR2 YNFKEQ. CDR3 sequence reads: CASSQGDGTSTDTQYF. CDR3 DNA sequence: TGTGCCAGCAGCCAAGGGGACGGGACTAGCACAGATACGCAGTATTTT.

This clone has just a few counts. The CDR3 nucleotides read TGTGCCAGCAGCCCGCAGGGGGTCGGGTCACCCCTCCACTTT. Translating gives CASSPQGVGSPLHF. The chain employs TRBV11-2 and TRBJ1-6; 7 nucleotides align to TRBD1. With 5 bases clipped from V and 10 bases from J, the junction kept 8 bases outside the gene matches. Germline V gene data show CDR1 as SGHAT and CDR2 as FQNNGV. The CDR3 has 14 amino acids.

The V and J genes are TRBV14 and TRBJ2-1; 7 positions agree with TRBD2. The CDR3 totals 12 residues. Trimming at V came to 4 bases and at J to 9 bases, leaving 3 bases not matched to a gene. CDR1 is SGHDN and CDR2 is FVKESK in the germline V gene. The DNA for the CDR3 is TGTGCCAGCAGCCGGGGACTATCTGAGCAGTTCTTC. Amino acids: CASSRGLSEQFF.

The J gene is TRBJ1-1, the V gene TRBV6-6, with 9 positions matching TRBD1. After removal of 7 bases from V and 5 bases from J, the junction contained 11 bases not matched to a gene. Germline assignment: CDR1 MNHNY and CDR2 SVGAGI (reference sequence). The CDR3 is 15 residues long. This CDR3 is CASTGQGTRSTEAFF. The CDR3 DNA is TGTGCCAGCACCGGACAGGGGACAAGATCGACTGAAGCTTTCTTT.